This T cell receptor beta chain was sequenced for a study of blood T cell repertoires in COVID-19. Whole-study context: Donors in the United States, Italy and Spain gave samples during acute or convalescent COVID-19. PBMCs, B-cell-depleted T cells, or T cells were the source of the cDNA or gDNA that made up the material.

V lost 7 bases, J lost 0 bases, and 8 bases lay in between. The CDR3 loop spans 13 amino acids. CDR1 and CDR2 (germline): SGDLS, YYNGEE. Original methodology: Reference gene primers were amplified, and this amplification served to estimate nucleated cell counts. The protocol was immunoSEQ multiplex PCR, while the TCRdb copy is restricted to in-frame clones and leaves out a portion. V, J and clone size are taken as reported in that table, and D and trimming were inferred from the DNA itself. The sample contains approximately 170,000 clones, approximately 86% of which appear only once. The sample comprised peripheral blood. The V call is TRBV9, the J call TRBJ1-5; D is unclear. The sequence derives from a man aged 50 or older with active or convalescent COVID-19. The CDR3 here is CASGGSSNQPQHF. The CDR3 DNA follows: TGTGCCAGCGGCGGCAGTAGCAATCAGCCCCAGCATTTT.